These T cell receptor beta chains were read from a single sample in a study of OX40 agonist ivuxolimab in advanced cancers. Profiling relied on immunoSEQ multiplex PCR, and the TCRdb table lists in-frame clones only, not all of them. Of around 20,000 clones listed, approximately 73% were seen once; the top ten hold approximately 9.6%. The sample in question was CD4+ or CD8+ T cells sorted from blood, obtained in a trial of the OX40 agonist ivuxolimab. Every receptor here comes from an adult with an advanced solid tumor such as melanoma, head and neck, liver or kidney cancer. Each CDR3 is given with its conserved first and last residue. The order of the fields is V gene, clone size, D gene, J gene, CDR3 DNA, CDR3 protein. A D gene is named only where the DNA matches it firmly. Size is stated for part of the rows, as once, few or many counts, or as a class when the clone is expanded.

>TRBV5-6|.|.|TRBJ1-2
TGTGCCAGCAGCTTGGCAGGGGAGGGCTACACCTTC
CASSLAGEGYTF
>TRBV6-4|.|.|TRBJ1-5
TGTGCCAGCAGTGACTTCCGGACTCCCTTCAATCAGCCCCAGCATTTT
CASSDFRTPFNQPQHF
>TRBV5-4|medium-sized|.|TRBJ2-5
TGTGCCAGCAGCTTGTTACAGGGAAGACGGCAAGAGACCCAGTACTTC
CASSLLQGRRQETQYF
>TRBV7-2|.|.|TRBJ2-5
TGTGCCAGCAGAAAGGGGGTAGCGGAGGGCCGGGAGCCCCAGTACTTC
CASRKGVAEGREPQYF
>TRBV6-5|.|TRBD2|TRBJ2-7
TGTGCCAGCAGTACTCCTAGCGGGGGGACCTACGAGCAGTACTTC
CASSTPSGGTYEQYF
>TRBV9|once|.|TRBJ2-3
TGTGCCAGCAGCGTCCTTGGCACAGATACGCAGTATTTT
CASSVLGTDTQYF
>TRBV7-3|few|TRBD1|TRBJ1-1
TGTGCCAGCAGCGCCCGGACAGGGGAGGCTGGTGAAGCTTTCTTT
CASSARTGEAGEAFF
>TRBV18|.|TRBD1|TRBJ2-7
TGTGCCAGCTCTCAACGACAGGGGAGCTCCTACGAGCAGTACTTC
CASSQRQGSSYEQYF
>TRBV19|once|.|TRBJ1-1
TGTGCCAGTAATGGGGGGCTTTTGTGGACTGAAGCTTTCTTT
CASNGGLLWTEAFF
>TRBV10-1|.|TRBD2|TRBJ2-5
TGCGCCAGCAGTGAGTCGCGAGGCGGGGGGAGGCAAGAGACCCAGTACTTC
CASSESRGGGRQETQYF
>TRBV29-1|few|.|TRBJ1-1
TGCAGCGTTGAAGATCTAAGGGCCTCGGGAGCTTTCTTT
CSVEDLRASGAFF
>TRBV19|.|.|TRBJ1-1
TGTGCCAGTACCGCCGGGACCGCGAACACTGAAGCTTTCTTT
CASTAGTANTEAFF
>TRBV2|.|TRBD1|TRBJ1-4
TGTGCCAGCAGCCGGGACAGGGCCCCTAATGAAAAACTGTTTTTT
CASSRDRAPNEKLFF
>TRBV29-1|.|.|TRBJ2-1
TGCAGCGTTGACCGGGGGGCAGCGCAGTTCTTC
CSVDRGAAQFF
>TRBV25-1|.|TRBD1|TRBJ1-1
TGTGCCAGCAGTGCCCGGACAGGGAACACTGAAGCTTTCTTT
CASSARTGNTEAFF
>TRBV9|few|.|TRBJ1-3
TGTGCCAGCAGCGTAGAAGGGACACCTAGCTCTGGAAACACCATATATTTT
CASSVEGTPSSGNTIYF
>TRBV19|.|.|TRBJ2-5
TGTGCCGGAAAAGAGACCCAGTACTTC
CAGKETQYF
>TRBV7-9|few|.|TRBJ1-1
TGTGCCAGCAGCATTGCCGACAACGAAGCTTTCTTT
CASSIADNEAFF
>TRBV6-1|.|.|TRBJ2-7
TGTGCCAGCAAAAACCAGGGGCCCGAGCAGTACTTC
CASKNQGPEQYF
>TRBV6-4|.|.|TRBJ1-6
TGTGCCAGCCGAGGGCAGGCGGGGAATTCACCCCTCCACTTT
CASRGQAGNSPLHF
>TRBV19|.|TRBD1|TRBJ1-2
TGTGCCAGTAGTAAGGGGACAGACTCGAGAGCTAACTATGGCTACACCTTC
CASSKGTDSRANYGYTF
>TRBV10-3|few|.|TRBJ2-3
TGTGCCATCAGTCGGGGGGCGAGCTTAGGGGATACGCAGTATTTT
CAISRGASLGDTQYF
>TRBV14|.|TRBD1|TRBJ2-7
TGTGCCAGCGGACAGGCCAGCTCCTACGAGCAGTACTTC
CASGQASSYEQYF
>TRBV11-1|.|TRBD2|TRBJ2-2
TGTGCCAGCAGCTTAGAAAGCGGGGGCTACACCGGGGAGCTGTTTTTT
CASSLESGGYTGELFF
>TRBV7-2|once|TRBD1|TRBJ2-3
TGTGCCAGCAGCACCCAAGGACAGGTCACAGATACGCAGTATTTT
CASSTQGQVTDTQYF
>TRBV11-2|.|.|TRBJ1-2
TGTGCCAGCAGCTGGGGTGGACAGGGCTACACCTTC
CASSWGGQGYTF
>TRBV5-8|.|.|TRBJ2-4
TGTGCCAGCAGCTTGGTGGGGCCCAAAAACATTCAGTACTTC
CASSLVGPKNIQYF
>TRBV10-3|.|.|TRBJ2-7
TGTGCCATCAGTGATTTGGGGTCCTACGAGCAGTACTTC
CAISDLGSYEQYF
>TRBV2|few|.|TRBJ2-5
TGTGCCAGCAAGCGAGACGGGCAAGAGACCCAGTACTTC
CASKRDGQETQYF
>TRBV6-1|.|TRBD1|TRBJ2-6
TGTGCCAGCAGTGCAGACAGGGTCTCTGGGGCCAACGTCCTGACTTTC
CASSADRVSGANVLTF
>TRBV6-5|.|.|TRBJ1-2
TGTGCCAGCACCCGGGACAAGTCTTGGGGCTACACCTTC
CASTRDKSWGYTF
>TRBV11-1|.|.|TRBJ2-2
TGTGCCAGCAGCCCGAGGACAGTGAACACCGGGGAGCTGTTTTTT
CASSPRTVNTGELFF
>TRBV7-9|.|.|TRBJ1-2
TGTGCCAGCAGCTCGCAGGGCTTCCGATATGGCTACACCTTC
CASSSQGFRYGYTF
>TRBV28|.|.|TRBJ1-2
TGTGCCAGCATTCCCTCCGGGGCAGGCTATGGCTACACCTTC
CASIPSGAGYGYTF
>TRBV19|.|TRBD1|TRBJ1-2
TGTGCCAGTAGTATAGGGGCAGGGGGCAACTATGGCTACACCTTC
CASSIGAGGNYGYTF
>TRBV11-2|few|TRBD1|TRBJ2-1
TGTGCCAGCAGCTTAGGGGACAGTCGCAATGAGCAGTTCTTC
CASSLGDSRNEQFF
>TRBV6-1|few|TRBD1|TRBJ1-2
TGTGCCAGCAGCCGATCGGGACAGGGTAACTATGGCTACACCTTC
CASSRSGQGNYGYTF
>TRBV18|.|.|TRBJ1-2
TGTGCCAGCTCACCAGAGGTTTGGGATGGCTACACCTTC
CASSPEVWDGYTF
>TRBV5-6|.|.|TRBJ2-1
TGTGCCAGCAGCCCCTACGGGCGGGGGCCTTGGAATGAGCAGTTCTTC
CASSPYGRGPWNEQFF
>TRBV7-6|few|.|TRBJ1-3
TGTGCCAGCAGCCCCCCGCGGGGGGGGCTGGGAGGAAACACCATATATTTT
CASSPPRGGLGGNTIYF
>TRBV11-2|.|.|TRBJ1-1
TGTGCCAGCAGCCCAGTGAACACTGAAGCTTTCTTT
CASSPVNTEAFF